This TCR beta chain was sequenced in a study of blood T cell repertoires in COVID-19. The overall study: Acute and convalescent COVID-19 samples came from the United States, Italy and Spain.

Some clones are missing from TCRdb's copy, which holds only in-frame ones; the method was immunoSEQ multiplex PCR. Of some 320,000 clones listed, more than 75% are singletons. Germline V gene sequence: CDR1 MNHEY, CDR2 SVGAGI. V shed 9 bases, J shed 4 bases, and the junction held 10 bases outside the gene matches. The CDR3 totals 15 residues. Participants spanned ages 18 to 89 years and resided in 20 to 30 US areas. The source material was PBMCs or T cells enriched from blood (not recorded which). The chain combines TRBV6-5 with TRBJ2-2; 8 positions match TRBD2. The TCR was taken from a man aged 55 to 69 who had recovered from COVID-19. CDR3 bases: TGTGCCAGTATTCGGGCTAGCGGGCTCACCGGGGAGCTGTTTTTT. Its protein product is CASIRASGLTGELFF.